This passage covers 20 T cell receptor beta chains from one sample sequenced in a study of cytomegalovirus exposure and HLA in healthy donors. The PCR contained 60 Vbeta and 13 Jbeta primers. The table came from immunoSEQ multiplex PCR; TCRdb's copy has only in-frame clones and leaves some out. There are roughly 160,000 clones in the sample; 84% occur only once, and 0.38% lies in the top ten. The sequenced material came from PBMCs. Source of these receptors: a boy between 2 and 10 years old in good health and CMV-seronegative.

V usage is TRBV7-9 and J usage is TRBJ2-7; D might be TRBD1 (5 bases). V lost 1 base to trimming and J lost 5 bases, with 18 bases between them. The length of the CDR3 is 16 residues. Germline V gives CDR1 SEHNR, CDR2 FQNEAQ (reference sequence). The CDR3 bases are TGTGCCAGCAGCTTAGTGGCGACAGTTCCCCCACACGAGCAGTACTTC. Translating gives CASSLVATVPPHEQYF.

This clone was detected once. The chain joins TRBV2 to TRBJ1-5; D is unresolved. The V and J ends lost 1 base and 0 bases respectively, with 7 bases between them. Germline CDR1 and CDR2: SNHLY and FYNNEI. The CDR3 is 15 residues long. CDR3: CASSEVAYSNQPQHF. The DNA of the CDR3 is TGTGCCAGCAGTGAAGTGGCTTATAGCAATCAGCCCCAGCATTTT.

This CDR3 is CASSQDGGTAKYPYF. The CDR3 nucleotides are TGTGCCAGCAGCCAAGATGGAGGGACCGCTAAGTATCCGTATTTT. V and J are TRBV14 and TRBJ2-3; tentative D call: TRBD2 (6 bases). This CDR3 contains 15 residues. CDR1 is SGHDN, CDR2 FVKESK, per germline. V shed 0 bases and J shed 14 bases, with 21 bases lying between them.

The chain employs TRBV7-2 and TRBJ2-5, with D perhaps matching TRBD2 (5 bases). Deletions cut 3 bases from V and 2 bases from J, with 10 bases between. CDR1 SGHTA and CDR2 FQGNSA come from the germline V gene. The CDR3 runs to 14 residues. The CDR3 protein is CASSFGLSQETQYF. The CDR3 bases are TGTGCCAGCAGCTTCGGACTCTCACAAGAGACCCAGTACTTC.

The rearrangement joins TRBV5-1 to TRBJ1-1; 7 bases align to TRBD1. The CDR3 has 14 amino acids. CDR1 and CDR2 (germline): SGHRS, YFSETQ. V lost 4 bases to trimming and J lost 0 bases; unmatched junction nucleotides: 3. CDR3 coding DNA: TGCGCCAGCAGCGTGGACAGGTTGAACACTGAAGCTTTCTTT. This gives the protein CASSVDRLNTEAFF.

The chain links TRBV12-5 to TRBJ1-5; 8 nucleotides match TRBD1. The CDR3 spans 13 residues. V trimming: 10 bases; J trimming: 4 bases; junction bases outside the gene matches: 6. From germline, CDR1 is LGHNT and CDR2 FRNRAP. CDR3: CAKPGTGNQPQHF. The DNA for the CDR3 is TGTGCTAAGCCTGGGACAGGTAATCAGCCCCAGCATTTT.

V is TRBV5-1 and J is TRBJ2-3, with D possibly being TRBD2 (5 bases). The V end was cut by 0 bases, the J end by 1 base, with 12 bases between. This CDR3 is built from 16 residues. The V gene's germline CDR1 is SGHRS and CDR2 YFSETQ. CDR3 in amino acids: CASSLEPGSGTDTQYF. CDR3 nucleotide sequence: TGCGCCAGCAGCTTGGAACCGGGTAGCGGCACAGATACGCAGTATTTT. The full variable domain, with the rest looked up from reference TRBV5-1 and TRBJ2-3, is KAGVTQTPRYLIKTRGQQVTLSCSPISGHRSVSWYQQTPGQGLQFLFEYFSETQRNKGNFPGRFSGRQFSNSRSEMNVSTLELGDSALYLCASSLEPGSGTDTQYFGPGTRLTVL.

This chain links TRBV13 with TRBJ2-7, with TRBD2 identical over 8 bases. Per the germline V gene, CDR1 is PRHDT and CDR2 is FYEKMQ (reference sequence). The CDR3 loop spans 13 amino acids. Trimming took 5 bases from V and 5 from J; bases not matched to a gene: 5. CDR3 residues: CASSTGGGHEQYF. CDR3 DNA sequence: TGTGCCAGCAGCACGGGGGGGGGCCACGAGCAGTACTTC.

J is TRBJ2-3 and V is TRBV6-1; the D gene is possibly TRBD2 (5 bases). The V gene lost 8 bases and the J gene lost 2 bases, with 11 bases spanning the gap. CDR3 length: 13 residues. Germline V gives CDR1 MNHNS, CDR2 SASEGT. CDR3 loop: CASSREPTDTQYF. The CDR3 DNA reads TGTGCCAGCTCGAGGGAACCCACAGATACGCAGTATTTT.

J is TRBJ2-2 and V is TRBV5-8, with TRBD1 matching over 7 bases. Per the germline V gene, CDR1 is SGHTS and CDR2 is YDEGEE. J was trimmed by 0 bases and V by 3 bases; bases with no gene match: 2. The CDR3 is made up of 15 amino acids. The CDR3 sequence is CASSSDRANTGELFF. The CDR3 DNA is TGTGCCAGCAGCTCAGACAGGGCGAACACCGGGGAGCTGTTTTTT.

The rearrangement joins TRBV5-4 to TRBJ2-7; 11 nucleotides agree with TRBD2. The CDR3 is 17 residues long. V was pared by 3 bases and J by 5 bases, with 13 bases of the junction left unmatched. Looked up from germline, CDR1 is SGHNT and CDR2 is YYREEE (reference sequence). This CDR3 is CASSYSTSGRSSNEQYF. The CDR3 DNA reads as TGTGCCAGCAGCTATTCCACTAGCGGGAGATCTAGCAACGAGCAGTACTTC.

The chain has TRBV10-1 and TRBJ1-1; D unresolved. V lost 2 bases to trimming and J lost 9 bases, with 13 bases between them. Germline CDR1 is WNHNN and CDR2 is SYGVQD (reference sequence). The CDR3 contains 13 residues. CDR3 DNA sequence: TGCGCCAGCAGTGAGGATGGCGGAAGGAAAGCTTTCTTT. Amino acid sequence: CASSEDGGRKAFF.

The chain has TRBV4-2 and TRBJ2-3; TRBD2 matches at 10 bases. The CDR3 extends over 15 amino acids. The ends lost 4 bases at V and 0 bases at J; junction bases unmatched: 1. Per germline, CDR1 LGHNA and CDR2 YNFKEQ. CDR3 in DNA: TGTGCCAGCAGCCCACTAGCGGGAAGCACAGATACGCAGTATTTT. Translated, it gives CASSPLAGSTDTQYF.

This chain connects TRBV6-5 to TRBJ1-6, with 8 bases matching TRBD1. The CDR3 totals 15 residues. V shed 6 bases and J 5 bases; nucleotides not matched to a gene: 6. Germline V gene data show CDR1 as MNHEY and CDR2 as SVGAGI. CDR3 residues: CASRGGTGNNSPLHF. CDR3 DNA: TGTGCCAGCAGGGGGGGGACAGGAAATAATTCACCCCTCCACTTT.

The chain employs TRBV13 and TRBJ2-3; 10 nucleotides match TRBD2. CDR1 is PRHDT, CDR2 FYEKMQ, per germline (reference sequence). The CDR3 is 16 residues long. J gave up 3 bases and V 0 bases, and 3 bases lay outside the gene matches. The CDR3 DNA sequence: TGTGCCAGCAGCTTAGGGACTAGCGGGTGGACAGATACGCAGTATTTT. Translating gives CASSLGTSGWTDTQYF.

The gene calls are TRBV29-1 and TRBJ2-1; 10 bases map to TRBD2. This CDR3 comprises 18 residues. Per germline, CDR1 SQVTM and CDR2 ANQGSEA. J was trimmed by 7 bases and V by 3 bases; bases with no gene match: 18. CDR3 in DNA: TGCAGCGTTGAGACCGTCCTAGCGGGAGATATAAGGGAAAATGAGCAGTTCTTC. Its translation is CSVETVLAGDIRENEQFF.

This clone was detected a few times. This sequence joins TRBV28 and TRBJ1-1; D is undetermined. CDR3 length equals 15 residues. Trimming removed 3 bases at V and 6 bases at J, with 17 bases between. The germline V gene encodes CDR1 MDHEN and CDR2 SYDVKM. In nucleotides, the CDR3 is TGTGCCAGCAGTTTGAGGAGCTCAGTCAGCCCTGAAGCTTTCTTT. It translates to CASSLRSSVSPEAFF.

The gene calls are TRBV7-9 and TRBJ2-1; 7 bases agree with TRBD1. V lost 9 bases and J lost 5; bases outside the gene matches: 7. CDR3 length: 13 residues. In germline, CDR1 is SEHNR, CDR2 FQNEAQ (reference sequence). CDR3 loop: CASRDSLHNEQFF. As DNA, the CDR3 is TGTGCCAGTCGGGACAGTCTCCACAATGAGCAGTTCTTC.

This chain links TRBV28 with TRBJ1-4; 9 positions match TRBD1. Germline trimming cut 4 bases from V and 8 bases from J; bases unmatched to any gene: 14. The length of the CDR3 is 17 residues. Germline V lookup: CDR1 MDHEN, CDR2 SYDVKM. The CDR3 region is CASSSSGTGLFGEKLFF. CDR3 DNA: TGTGCCAGCAGTTCTTCCGGGACAGGGTTATTTGGGGAAAAACTGTTTTTT.

V usage is TRBV16 and J usage is TRBJ1-2; D is undetermined. The CDR3 sequence is 14 residues long. Germline CDR1 is KGHSY and CDR2 is FQNENV. Trimming left V 0 bases short and J 3 bases short, with 8 bases between. The CDR3 loop reads CASSQSAEDYGYTF. Here the CDR3 DNA reads TGTGCCAGCAGCCAATCGGCGGAGGACTATGGCTACACCTTC.